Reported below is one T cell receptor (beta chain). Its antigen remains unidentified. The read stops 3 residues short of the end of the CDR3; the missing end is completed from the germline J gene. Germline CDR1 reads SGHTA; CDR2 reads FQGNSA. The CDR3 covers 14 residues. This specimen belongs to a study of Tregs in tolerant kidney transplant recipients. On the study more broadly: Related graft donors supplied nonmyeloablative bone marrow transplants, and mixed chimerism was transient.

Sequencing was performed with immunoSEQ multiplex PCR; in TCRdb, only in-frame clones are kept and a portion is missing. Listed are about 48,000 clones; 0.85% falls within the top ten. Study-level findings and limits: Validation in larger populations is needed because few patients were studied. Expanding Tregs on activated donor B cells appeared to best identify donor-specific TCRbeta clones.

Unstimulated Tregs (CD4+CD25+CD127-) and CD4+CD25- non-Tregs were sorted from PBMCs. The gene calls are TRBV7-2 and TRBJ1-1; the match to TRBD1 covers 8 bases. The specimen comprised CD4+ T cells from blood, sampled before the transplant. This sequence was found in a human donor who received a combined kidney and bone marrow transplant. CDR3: CASSPSTGVREAFF. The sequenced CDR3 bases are TGTGCCAGCAGCCCCTCGACAGGGGTACGCGAA.